These 23 T cell receptor beta chains were sequenced from one sample in a study of blood T cells in healthy people across ages. For the second PCR, which ran for roughly 7 to 11 cycles, a sample-barcoded 5' primer and a J-beta primer mix were used. One entry per CDR3 protein, called by TCRdb with MiXCR from the 5' RACE reads. The data contain some 1.7 million distinct CDR3 sequences, 28% of them singletons. Sequenced material: blood. The receptors were sampled from a woman aged 25 to 45 in good health.

Only a few counts were recorded for this clonotype. The V gene is TRBV3-1, the J gene TRBJ2-7, with D possibly being TRBD1 (6 bases). Germline assignment: CDR1 LGHDT and CDR2 YNNKEL (reference sequence). The CDR3 is made up of 14 amino acids. Trimming took 7 bases from V and 2 from J, leaving 15 bases between them. The CDR3: CASTSNKGAYEQYF. The CDR3 coding sequence is TGTGCCAGCACCTCAAATAAGGGGGCCTACGAGCAGTACTTC.

This clonotype was seen a few times. The V gene is TRBV27, the J gene TRBJ2-7, with 9 nucleotides matching TRBD1. The germline CDR1 and CDR2 sequences are MNHEY and SMNVEV (reference sequence). The J segment lost 4 bases and the V segment lost 8 bases, leaving 12 bases of the junction unmatched. The CDR3 is 15 residues long. This CDR3 reads CASSDSGQGSYEQYF. The CDR3 DNA reads TGTGCCAGCTCTGATTCGGGACAGGGATCATACGAGCAGTACTTC.

Only a few counts were recorded for this clonotype. The chain combines TRBV5-6 with TRBJ1-1; D unclear. This CDR3 region has 12 residues. Germline-derived CDR1 and CDR2 are SGHDT and YYEEEE. With 0 bases removed from V and 8 bases from J, the gap between germline ends came to 8 bases. CDR3 loop: CASSLEGIEAFF. The CDR3 DNA follows: TGTGCCAGCAGCTTGGAGGGCATCGAAGCTTTCTTT.

This clonotype occurred a few times. The V gene is TRBV12-3 or TRBV12-4, the J gene TRBJ2-5; the match to TRBD2 covers 8 bases. The J call is doubtful: the DNA matches TRBJ2-7 better. The CDR3 has 15 amino acids. In DNA form, the CDR3 reads TGTGCCAGCAGTTTATGGCTAGCGGGTACCTACGAGCAGTACTTC. It specifies CASSLWLAGTYEQYF.

This clonotype was detected ten times or more. The gene calls are TRBV28 and TRBJ2-1; 9 bases line up with TRBD2. CDR1 is MDHEN, CDR2 SYDVKM, per germline. The CDR3 runs to 16 residues. J was trimmed by 5 bases and V by 6 bases; bases with no gene match: 11. The CDR3 loop is CASRLPGLAGNNEQFF. In DNA form, the CDR3 reads TGTGCCAGCAGACTTCCGGGGCTAGCGGGAAACAATGAGCAGTTCTTC.

The genes are TRBV5-1 and TRBJ1-4; possible D gene TRBD1, 6 bases. Trimming shortened V by 4 bases and J by 7 bases, and 14 bases separated the two germline ends. CDR1 is SGHRS and CDR2 is YFSETQ in the germline V gene. This CDR3 spans 14 amino acids. CDR3 bases: TGCGCCAGCAGCCCGGCAGGGGCGCGTGAAAAACTGTTTTTT. It is translated as CASSPAGAREKLFF. Using reference TRBV5-1 and TRBJ1-4 for the parts outside the CDR3, the full variable domain is KAGVTQTPRYLIKTRGQQVTLSCSPISGHRSVSWYQQTPGQGLQFLFEYFSETQRNKGNFPGRFSGRQFSNSRSEMNVSTLELGDSALYLCASSPAGAREKLFFGSGTQLSVL.

Notes on this clonotype: A read error may be the cause here, since a much bigger clone is one base away. The chain is built from TRBV6-6 and TRBJ2-1, with D perhaps given as TRBD1 or TRBD2 (5 bases each). Trimming took off 6 bases at V and 4 bases at J, with 16 bases between the two ends. This CDR3 contains 15 residues. Germline-derived CDR1 and CDR2 are MNHNY and SVGAGI (reference sequence). The CDR3 DNA is TGTGCCAGCAGACTGGGCAGGGACGCGTACAATGAGCAGTTCTTC. Protein sequence: CASRLGRDAYNEQFF.

This rearrangement joins TRBV29-1 to TRBJ2-1; D might be TRBD1 (7 bases). The J call may not be correct, given that the DNA end is closer to TRBJ2-7. This CDR3 has 13 amino acids. Per germline, CDR1 SQVTM and CDR2 ANQGSEA. The CDR3 reads CSVCLRGTSKQYF. The CDR3, as DNA: TGCAGCGTTTGCCTCAGGGGGACTTCCAAGCAGTACTTC.

The gene calls are TRBV5-1 and TRBJ2-5; 7 positions match TRBD1. The germline gives CDR1 SGHRS, CDR2 YFSETQ. V trimming: 6 bases; J trimming: 1 base; junction bases outside the gene matches: 9. The CDR3 length is 15 residues. CDR3 nucleotides: TGCGCCAGCACCTCAGGACAGGTTCTCCAAGAGACCCAGTACTTC. Residues: CASTSGQVLQETQYF.

This clonotype appeared a few times. The genes are TRBV10-3 and TRBJ2-3; D not certain. CDR3 length: 16 amino acids. CDR1 ENHRY and CDR2 SYGVKD come from the germline V gene. V lost 2 bases and J 0 bases, leaving 12 bases between the germline ends. The CDR3 DNA is TGTGCCATCAGTGAGGGTATGAGCCCTAGCACAGATACGCAGTATTTT. Translation gives CAISEGMSPSTDTQYF.

The rearrangement uses TRBV6-5 and TRBJ2-3; D is perhaps TRBD2 (5 bases). This CDR3 has 14 residues. V gave up 8 bases and J gave up 3 bases, with 15 bases separating them. CDR1 and CDR2 from the germline V gene are MNHEY and SVGAGI. CDR3 residues: CASRPQRRTDTQYF. The CDR3 nucleotides are TGTGCCAGCCGCCCCCAGAGGAGGACAGATACGCAGTATTTT.

This clonotype was picked up a small number of times. The chain carries TRBV7-9 and TRBJ2-7; D may be TRBD2 (7 bases). The germline CDR1 and CDR2 sequences are SEHNR and FQNEAQ (reference sequence). The V end lost 5 bases, the J end lost 0 bases, and 14 bases lay between the germline ends. This CDR3 is built from 15 residues. The CDR3 sequence: CASSPPGGASYEQYF. DNA of the CDR3: TGTGCCAGCAGCCCACCGGGGGGCGCCTCCTACGAGCAGTACTTC.

This clonotype has only a few counts. The chain is built from TRBV6-2 or TRBV6-3 and TRBJ2-1; maybe TRBD1 (5 bases). This CDR3 is 18 amino acids long. The V end was cut by 7 bases, the J end by 6 bases, with 28 bases between. Germline-derived CDR1 and CDR2 are MNHEY and SVGEGT. The CDR3 DNA reads TGTGCCAGCACTCCATTGGCTGCCGACAGTACATTTATCAATGAGCAGTTCTTC. Translation: CASTPLAADSTFINEQFF.

The rearrangement links TRBV4-1 to TRBJ2-2; D is unresolved. V lost 6 bases and J 0 bases, leaving 14 bases between the germline ends. The CDR3 totals 16 residues. CDR1 MGHRA and CDR2 YSYEKL come from the germline V gene. CDR3 DNA: TGCGCCAGCAGTCAGTGGCCAGCATCGAACACCGGGGAGCTGTTTTTT. Its protein is CASSQWPASNTGELFF.

The V call is TRBV2, the J call TRBJ2-3; unclear D gene. Germline V gives CDR1 SNHLY, CDR2 FYNNEI. The CDR3 is 14 residues long. V shed 6 bases and J shed 0 bases, with 10 bases lying between them. This CDR3 reads CASRFKLSTDTQYF. Here the CDR3 DNA reads TGTGCCAGCAGGTTTAAACTTAGCACAGATACGCAGTATTTT.

About this clonotype: Sequence at one end of the junction differs from germline and may be a read error. V usage is TRBV7-2 and J usage is TRBJ1-1; unclear D gene. Looked up from germline, CDR1 is SGHTA and CDR2 is FQGNSA. The CDR3 spans 13 residues. The chain's CDR3 is CASSRLTATETCF. As DNA, the CDR3 is TGTGCCAGCAGCCGACTAACGGCCACTGAAACTTGCTTT. Using reference TRBV7-2 and TRBJ1-1 for the parts outside the CDR3, the full variable domain is GAGVSQSPSNKVTEKGKDVELRCDPISGHTALYWYRQSLGQGLEFLIYFQGNSAPDKSGLPSDRFSAERTGGSVSTLTIQRTQQEDSAVYLCASSRLTATETCFGQGTRLTVV.

This clonotype was seen many times. The J gene is TRBJ2-1, the V gene TRBV3-1; 8 bases align to TRBD2. The CDR3 is 17 residues long. V gave up 0 bases and J gave up 8 bases; unmatched junction bases: 12. Germline values: CDR1 LGHDT, CDR2 YNNKEL (reference sequence). This CDR3 is CASSQDGGGGTGDEQFF. CDR3 DNA: TGTGCCAGCAGCCAAGATGGAGGCGGGGGGACTGGTGATGAGCAGTTCTTC.

The rearrangement joins TRBV29-1 to TRBJ2-3, with a possible D match to TRBD2 (6 bases). V lost 0 bases and J 4 bases, leaving 17 bases between the germline ends. Per germline, CDR1 SQVTM and CDR2 ANQGSEA. The CDR3 runs 16 residues. CDR3 nucleotide sequence: TGCAGCGTTGAAGATTGGGACCGGAGGGCCTCAGATACGCAGTATTTT. It is translated as CSVEDWDRRASDTQYF.

This chain connects TRBV12-3 or TRBV12-4 to TRBJ2-5, with TRBD1 identical over 11 bases. The V segment lost 3 bases and the J segment 5 bases; nucleotides outside the gene matches: 5. The CDR3 runs to 15 residues. Here the CDR3 DNA reads TGTGCCAGCAGTTTCAGGACAGGGGGCCGGGAGACCCAGTACTTC. Translation gives CASSFRTGGRETQYF.

This clonotype was seen a handful of times. The V call is TRBV5-5, the J call TRBJ1-5; D unclear. This CDR3 has 14 amino acids. In germline, CDR1 is SGHKS, CDR2 YYEKEE (reference sequence). Trimming pared 0 bases from V and 5 bases from J, leaving 9 bases between. The CDR3 spells CASSLGRLDQPQHF. CDR3 DNA: TGTGCCAGCAGCTTGGGCAGGCTAGATCAGCCCCAGCATTTT.

This clonotype was found a few times. The V and J genes are TRBV20-1 and TRBJ2-5; a weak D match, TRBD1 (5 bases). The J call is in doubt because the DNA end fits TRBJ2-7 better. The CDR3 has 12 amino acids. CDR1 is DFQATT and CDR2 is SNEGSKA in the germline V gene (reference sequence). DNA for the CDR3: TGCAGTGCTGGCAGGACAAGGAACGAGCAGTACTTC. Its protein product is CSAGRTRNEQYF.

There are many counts of this clonotype. CDR3 residues: CASSRESLNGYTF. In DNA form, the CDR3 reads TGTGCCAGCAGTAGGGAGAGCCTGAATGGCTACACCTTC. This rearrangement joins TRBV12-3 or TRBV12-4 to TRBJ1-2; D is unclear. The length of the CDR3 is 13 residues. V was trimmed by 5 bases and J by 6 bases, leaving 13 bases between them.

This clonotype has a handful of counts. V is TRBV5-1 and J is TRBJ1-2; no clear D. Germline V gene data show CDR1 as SGHRS and CDR2 as YFSETQ. CDR3 length: 16 residues. V was trimmed by 0 bases and J by 3 bases, leaving 15 bases between them. The DNA for the CDR3 is TGCGCCAGCAGCTTGGCCTTCGGGAGGAGCGACTATGGCTACACCTTC. Its protein product is CASSLAFGRSDYGYTF.